A selection of T cell receptor beta chains follows, all from one sample in a study of cytomegalovirus exposure and HLA in healthy donors. Libraries were prepared by immunoSEQ multiplex PCR; TCRdb keeps only in-frame clonotypes and omits some of them. The sample has 150,000 or so clones, about 74% seen once. Sequencing was performed on PBMCs. The receptors here all came from a man younger than 35 in good health and CMV-seropositive. Both conserved end residues are part of each CDR3. D genes are given only for firm matches. Clone size is given for some rows only: seen once, a few or many times, or a class if the clone is expanded.

size	V	D	J	CDR3	DNA
once	TRBV10-3	TRBD2	TRBJ2-7	CAISEVAGETPEQYF	TGTGCCATCAGTGAGGTAGCGGGAGAGACCCCCGAGCAGTACTTC
few	TRBV5-1	TRBD1	TRBJ2-5	CASSRQGMETQYF	TGCGCCAGCAGCAGACAGGGGATGGAGACCCAGTACTTC
.	TRBV7-2	.	TRBJ2-5	CASSLDLSMGHRGTQYF	TGTGCCAGCAGCTTAGATCTGAGTATGGGACACCGGGGGACCCAGTACTTC
.	TRBV27	TRBD1	TRBJ1-6	CASPGQFNSPLHF	TGTGCCAGCCCGGGACAGTTTAATTCACCCCTCCACTTT
few	TRBV10-3	TRBD1	TRBJ1-3	CAISGDSRAGNTIYF	TGTGCCATCAGCGGGGACAGCCGGGCTGGAAACACCATATATTTT
.	TRBV6-5	.	TRBJ2-7	CASSYSAGNYEQYF	TGTGCCAGCAGTTACTCGGCAGGGAACTACGAGCAGTACTTC
.	TRBV5-1	TRBD1	TRBJ1-2	CASSLGTGGLVGGGYTF	TGCGCCAGCAGCTTGGGGACAGGGGGCCTGGTCGGAGGCGGCTACACCTTC
few	TRBV28	TRBD1	TRBJ2-7	CASSFPTGAYEQYF	TGTGCCAGCAGTTTCCCGACAGGGGCCTACGAGCAGTACTTC
.	TRBV5-1	.	TRBJ1-2	CASSFTGMDGYGYTF	TGCGCCAGCAGCTTCACAGGGATGGATGGCTATGGCTACACCTTC
few	TRBV18	.	TRBJ1-3	CASSDGVGNTIYF	TGTGCCAGCTCAGACGGGGTTGGAAACACCATATATTTT
.	TRBV5-1	TRBD1	TRBJ2-7	CASSYSTGENEQYF	TGCGCCAGCAGCTATTCGACAGGGGAAAACGAGCAGTACTTC
.	TRBV18	TRBD1	TRBJ1-1	CASSPSLQGAGTEAFF	TGTGCCAGCTCACCATCGCTTCAGGGGGCCGGAACTGAAGCTTTCTTT
.	TRBV5-1	.	TRBJ1-2	CASSLVAVSSMSYGYTF	TGCGCCAGCAGCTTGGTGGCAGTTAGCTCGATGAGCTATGGCTACACCTTC
.	TRBV7-3	TRBD1	TRBJ1-1	CASSSTGAAEAFF	TGTGCCAGCAGCTCCACAGGGGCGGCTGAAGCTTTCTTT